The 18 T cell receptor beta chains in this list originate from one sample, sequenced in a study of T-cell reconstitution after alpha-beta-depleted transplantation in children. A library of TCRbeta sequences, prepared with unique molecular identifiers, was generated. TCRdb used MiXCR to reprocess the PCR reads, holding one entry per CDR3 protein. The sample comprises a few hundred thousand distinct CDR3 sequences, around 10% of which are singletons, and roughly a quarter rests with the top ten. This specimen was peripheral blood, taken 180 days after TCRalphabeta/CD19-depleted stem cell transplant. The receptors stem from a male patient aged 2 to 9 who had a stem cell transplant for chronic granulomatous disease, so the T cells may come from the graft donor.

This clonotype was counted many times. This chain uses TRBV12-3 or TRBV12-4 with TRBJ2-7; the match to TRBD1 covers 10 bases. The trim removed 3 bases at V and 6 bases at J, leaving 5 bases unmatched. The CDR3 is 14 residues long. The CDR3 bases are TGTGCCAGCAGTTTGGGGACAGGGGTGGCCGAGCAGTACTTC. Translated: CASSLGTGVAEQYF.

As regards this clonotype: Since a much larger clone is just one base distant, this may be a read error. V gene TRBV11-2 combines with J gene TRBJ2-7; D gene unclear. The CDR3 runs 12 residues. CDR1 and CDR2 from the germline V gene are SGHAT and FQNNGV. The V end lost 7 bases, the J end lost 2 bases, and 9 bases lay between the germline ends. CDR3: CASTSPTYEQYF. The CDR3 nucleotides read TGTGCCAGCACCAGTCCGACCTACGAGCAGTACTTC.

In this sample, this clonotype turned up many times. This sequence joins TRBV25-1 and TRBJ2-4; D gene unclear. This CDR3 region has 13 residues. V was cut by 6 bases and J by 7 bases, with 13 bases left in between. Germline V gene data show CDR1 as MGHDK and CDR2 as SYGVNS. For the CDR3, the DNA is TGTGCCAGCAGACCGCCCCAAGGGAACATTCAGTACTTC. It is translated as CASRPPQGNIQYF.

This clonotype came up many times. This chain joins TRBV10-3 and TRBJ2-3, with unresolved D. This CDR3 comprises 13 residues. In germline, CDR1 is ENHRY, CDR2 SYGVKD. Trimming took 11 bases from V and 2 from J, leaving 14 bases between them. CDR3 protein: CAVSSENTDTQYF. For the CDR3, the DNA is TGTGCCGTCTCCAGCGAGAACACAGATACGCAGTATTTT.

Note on this clonotype: Given a much more abundant clone one base away, this may be a read error. J is TRBJ2-2 and V is TRBV11-2; 10 nucleotides line up with TRBD1. CDR1 and CDR2 from the germline V gene are SGHAT and FQNNGV. CDR3 length equals 15 residues. CDR3 region: CASSLGQGAGGELSF. In DNA form, the CDR3 reads TGTGCCAGCAGCTTAGGACAGGGGGCCGGCGGGGAGCTGTCTTTT.

The J gene is TRBJ1-2, the V gene TRBV6-2 or TRBV6-3, with D unresolved. The germline gives CDR1 MNHEY, CDR2 SVGEGT. The V and J ends lost 2 bases and 13 bases respectively, with 23 bases between them. The CDR3 sequence is 15 residues long. The CDR3 reads CASSYLATAGYGITF. The CDR3 DNA sequence: TGTGCCAGCAGTTACCTGGCGACGGCTGGCTATGGCATCACCTTC.

The sample holds many counts of this clonotype. The chain uses TRBV12-3 or TRBV12-4 and TRBJ1-5; possible D gene TRBD1, 5 bases. The CDR3 runs to 14 residues. Trimming took 5 bases from V and 7 from J, leaving 15 bases between them. Here the CDR3 reads CASSPRQGGQPQHF. CDR3 bases: TGTGCCAGCAGTCCGAGGCAGGGAGGCCAGCCCCAGCATTTT.

This clonotype was seen more than once but under ten times. This may stem from a read error, because a much larger clone lies one nucleotide away. The chain combines TRBV5-1 with TRBJ2-2; possible D gene TRBD2, 5 bases. The CDR3 covers 14 residues. CDR1 SGHRS and CDR2 YFSETQ come from the germline V gene. The CDR3 loop reads CASQYSSNTGELVF. The DNA of the CDR3 is TGCGCCAGCCAATACAGCTCCAACACCGGGGAGCTGGTTTTT.

This clonotype was seen repeatedly, ten times or more. The chain uses TRBV7-8 and TRBJ1-6; D gene uncertain. Germline CDR1 reads SGHVS; CDR2 reads FQNEAQ. Trimming pared 3 bases from V and 6 bases from J, leaving 9 bases between. The CDR3 totals 14 residues. The CDR3 DNA reads as TGTGCCAGCAGCTTCGAAGGGCTTAATTCACCCCTCCACTTT. It specifies CASSFEGLNSPLHF.

Ten or more counts support this clonotype. This rearrangement joins TRBV20-1 to TRBJ2-1; 10 nucleotides agree with TRBD2. This CDR3 contains 15 residues. V was clipped by 6 bases and J by 3 bases; unmatched bases: 8. CDR1 and CDR2 from the germline V gene are DFQATT and SNEGSKA (reference sequence). The CDR3 nucleotides read TGCAGTGCCCCACCAACTAGCGGGAACTACAATGAGCAGTTCTTC. Its protein is CSAPPTSGNYNEQFF.

A note on this clonotype: Being one base from a much bigger clone, this may be a read error. This chain links TRBV7-2 with TRBJ2-3, with D possibly matching TRBD2 (5 bases). Looked up from germline, CDR1 is SGHTA and CDR2 is FQGNSA. The CDR3 extends over 14 amino acids. CDR3 amino acids: CDSSLGLETDTQYF. CDR3 nucleotide sequence: TGTGACAGCAGCTTAGGACTCGAGACAGATACGCAGTATTTT.

This clonotype came up many times. The chain carries TRBV20-1 and TRBJ2-1, with TRBD2 matching over 8 bases. The trim removed 3 bases at V and 4 bases at J, leaving 11 bases unmatched. CDR3 length: 16 amino acids. Germline V CDR1 and CDR2: DFQATT, SNEGSKA (reference sequence). Here the CDR3 reads CSARDMGAGAYNEQFF. The DNA of the CDR3 is TGCAGTGCTAGGGATATGGGAGCGGGGGCGTACAATGAGCAGTTCTTC.

The genes are TRBV7-9 and TRBJ2-7; TRBD1 is a possible D gene (5 bases). Germline V gene lookup returns CDR1 SEHNR and CDR2 FQNEAQ (reference sequence). This CDR3 has 13 residues. CDR3 loop: CATTGRVAYEQYF. The DNA for the CDR3 is TGTGCTACAACTGGCAGGGTTGCGTACGAGCAGTACTTC.

This chain joins TRBV27 and TRBJ2-7, with D tentatively TRBD1 (6 bases). The CDR3 covers 17 residues. Germline V gene lookup returns CDR1 MNHEY and CDR2 SMNVEV (reference sequence). Trimming took off 5 bases at V and 0 bases at J, with 20 bases between the two ends. This chain's CDR3 is CASSIRNPVQGSYEQYF. The CDR3 nucleotides read TGTGCCAGCAGTATAAGGAATCCCGTACAGGGCTCCTACGAGCAGTACTTC.

This clonotype was seen ten or more times. V is TRBV12-3 or TRBV12-4 and J is TRBJ2-7; 7 positions agree with TRBD2. This CDR3 has 14 amino acids. With V trimmed by 3 bases and J by 2 bases, 4 bases remained unmatched. CDR3 loop: CASSFGGRTYEQYF. The CDR3 DNA sequence: TGTGCCAGCAGTTTCGGCGGGAGAACCTACGAGCAGTACTTC.

The chain recombines TRBV12-5 with TRBJ2-3; tentatively, D is TRBD2 (6 bases). The CDR3 length is 15 residues. Germline V gene sequence: CDR1 LGHNT, CDR2 FRNRAP. V was trimmed by 2 bases and J by 5 bases, leaving 14 bases between them. CDR3 in DNA: TGTGCTAGTGGTTTGATCCTTGGGGAGGTAGATACGCAGTATTTT. It specifies CASGLILGEVDTQYF.

This clonotype was counted at least ten times. The rearrangement links TRBV20-1 to TRBJ2-5; a possible D gene is TRBD2 (6 bases). Deletions cut 8 bases from V and 5 bases from J, with 12 bases between. The CDR3 loop spans 11 amino acids. In germline, CDR1 is DFQATT, CDR2 SNEGSKA (reference sequence). Written as DNA, the CDR3 is TGCAGTTATGACCGGGGGGAGACCCAGTACTTC. This codes for CSYDRGETQYF.

Ten or more counts support this clonotype. The chain carries TRBV20-1 and TRBJ1-5; possibly TRBD1 for D (6 bases). V lost 1 base and J lost 6, with 19 bases in between. This CDR3 has 16 amino acids. Per germline, CDR1 DFQATT and CDR2 SNEGSKA (reference sequence). The CDR3 loop reads CSARVSFGGRAQPQHF. The CDR3 nucleotides are TGCAGTGCTAGAGTTTCATTCGGGGGCAGAGCTCAGCCCCAGCATTTT.